This TCR beta chain was sequenced in a study of Graves' ophthalmopathy and Graves' hyperthyroidism. Study-level background: Ophthalmopathy absent within 18 months of follow-up marked hyperthyroidism as stable. Findings and caveats of the study: Blood contained most expanded thyroid clonotypes exceeding 0.001 frequency. Built on 13 signatures, a model told ophthalmopathy apart from stable hyperthyroidism with almost 90% sensitivity and almost 84% specificity.

This clonotype occurred many times. Antigen: not known. Trimming took off 4 bases at V and 1 base at J, with 12 bases between the two ends. Germline-derived CDR1 and CDR2 are SEHNR and FQNEAQ (reference sequence). CDR3 size: 15 residues. Physicians reached a diagnosis by relying on clinical symptoms, serum thyroxine, TRAb, thyroid ultrasound and orbital computed tomography. The sequenced template was RNA, covering the TCR beta CDR3 region. HTBI primers served in a first-round RT-PCR, which a second-round multiplex PCR followed. TCRdb reprocessed the multiplex PCR reads via MiXCR and lists one record per CDR3 protein. The sample lists 450,000 to 600,000 distinct CDR3 sequences; under 45% were seen once.

The sample comprised peripheral blood or thyroid tissue (not recorded which). The receptor was isolated from an adult man with Graves' hyperthyroidism. The rearrangement uses TRBV7-9 and TRBJ2-3; D is unclear. Here the CDR3 reads CASSSDSARTDTQYF. The CDR3, as DNA: TGTGCCAGCAGCTCTGACTCGGCCCGCACAGATACGCAGTATTTT.